Detailed here is one TCR beta chain. Germline V gene data show CDR1 as MDHEN and CDR2 as SYDVKM. The CDR3 length is 17 residues. V was shortened by 5 bases and J by 6 bases, with 23 bases between the two germline ends. The sample originates from a study of OX40 agonist ivuxolimab in advanced cancers. Sequencing used immunoSEQ multiplex PCR; TCRdb keeps in-frame clones, though not all of them. The table includes some 98,000 clones, around 90% detected once. The source is an adult with an advanced solid tumor such as melanoma, head and neck, liver or kidney cancer. The chain employs TRBV28 and TRBJ1-5; possible D gene TRBD1, 5 bases. The material sequenced was CD4+ or CD8+ T cells sorted from blood, taken in a trial of the OX40 agonist ivuxolimab. The CDR3 is CASSPWVGQGESQPQHF. The CDR3 nucleotides read TGTGCCAGCAGTCCCTGGGTCGGGCAGGGCGAGAGTCAGCCCCAGCATTTT.